The T cell receptor beta chain under discussion was sequenced for a study of cytomegalovirus exposure and HLA in healthy donors. Study background: Falling in the Caucasian-associated ancestry cluster were approximately 84% of under 450 genotyped donors.

V lost 6 bases to trimming and J lost 1 base; unmatched junction nucleotides: 8. Per the germline V gene, CDR1 is MGHRA and CDR2 is YSYEKL. This CDR3 contains 16 residues. 13 Jbeta primers and 60 Vbeta primers were used for the PCR. The repertoire was sequenced with immunoSEQ multiplex PCR; TCRdb's copy has only in-frame clones and lacks some. The table lists just under 80,000 clones, nearly 80% of them singletons, with 3.5% to 5.5% in the top ten. The V gene is TRBV4-1, the J gene TRBJ2-2, with 7 bases matching TRBD2. This TCR was sampled from a man aged 35-49 years in good health and CMV-seronegative. The sequenced sample consisted of PBMCs. CDR3 sequence: CASRLGLAENTGELFF. The CDR3 nucleotides are TGCGCCAGCAGATTAGGCCTAGCGGAGAACACCGGGGAGCTGTTTTTT.